The clone carrying this T cell receptor beta chain was observed a few times. Its cognate antigen is unknown. The junction does not match germline at one end; this may be a read error. The entry originates in a study of CD8 T cells in ankylosing spondylitis. Whole-study findings and limits: Previously reported in reactive arthritis synovial fluid and blood were some of the motif variants. Ankylosing spondylitis blood appeared to carry a characteristic TCR beta motif of roughly eight highly homologous variants. Significant enrichment of disease-linked clones was reportedly seen in matched ankylosing spondylitis synovial fluid.

5'-RACE, quantitative and with molecular barcodes, yielded the TCR beta libraries. TCRdb analysed the 5' RACE reads with MiXCR anew, one entry per CDR3 protein. Of over 700,000 distinct CDR3 sequences in the sample, roughly 19% were seen once. Germline-derived CDR1 and CDR2 are MDHEN and SYDVKM. This CDR3 has 13 amino acids. The gene calls are TRBV28 and TRBJ2-7, with TRBD2 identical over 8 bases. The TCR comes from a male donor with ankylosing spondylitis. What was sequenced was blood, either unsorted or a sorted T cell fraction (not recorded which). The CDR3 sequence is CASSPTPDKRENF. The CDR3 DNA reads as TGTGCCAGCAGTCCCACCCCCGATAAGCGGGAGAACTTC. The full variable domain, completed using reference TRBV28 and TRBJ2-7, is DVKVTQSSRYLVKRTGEKVFLECVQDMDHENMFWYRQDPGLGLRLIYFSYDVKMKEKGDIPEGYSVSREKKERFSLILESASTNQTSMYLCASSPTPDKRENFGPGTRLTVT.